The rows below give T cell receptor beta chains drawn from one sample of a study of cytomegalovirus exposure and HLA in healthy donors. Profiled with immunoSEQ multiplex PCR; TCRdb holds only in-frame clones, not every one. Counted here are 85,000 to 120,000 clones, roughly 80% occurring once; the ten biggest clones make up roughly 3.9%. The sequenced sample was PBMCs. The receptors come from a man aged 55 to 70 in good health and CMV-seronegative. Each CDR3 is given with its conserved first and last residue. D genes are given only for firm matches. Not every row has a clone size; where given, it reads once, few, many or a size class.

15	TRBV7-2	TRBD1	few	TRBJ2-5	TGTGCCAGCAGCCGCACCACAGGGGGCGTAGAGACCCAGTACTTC	CASSRTTGGVETQYF
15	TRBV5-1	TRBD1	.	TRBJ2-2	TGCGCCAGCAGCTTGGGGACAGGGTCCTCCGGGGAGCTGTTTTTT	CASSLGTGSSGELFF
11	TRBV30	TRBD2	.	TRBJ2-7	TGTGCCTGGGCCTGGGGGGGCGAGCAGTACTTC	CAWAWGGEQYF
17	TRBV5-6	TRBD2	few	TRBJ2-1	TGTGCCAGCAGCTATGGACTAGCGGGGGGTCTAAGGAATGAGCAGTTCTTC	CASSYGLAGGLRNEQFF
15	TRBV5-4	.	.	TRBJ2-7	TGTGCCAGCAGCTTGCGGCAGGGTGTCGCCTACGAGCAGTACTTC	CASSLRQGVAYEQYF
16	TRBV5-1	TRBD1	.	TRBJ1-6	TGCGCCAGCAGTCTAGTAACAGGGGGCTCGAGTTCACCCCTCCACTTT	CASSLVTGGSSSPLHF
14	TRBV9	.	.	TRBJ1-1	TGTGCCAGCAGCGTAGGGGCAGCTGCCACTGAAGCTTTCTTT	CASSVGAAATEAFF
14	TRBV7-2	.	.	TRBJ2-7	TGTGCCAGCAGTTTGGGCCAAAGCTCCTACGAGCAGTACTTC	CASSLGQSSYEQYF
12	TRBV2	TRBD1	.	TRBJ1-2	TGTGCCAGCAGTAGACAGGGACATGGCTACACCTTC	CASSRQGHGYTF
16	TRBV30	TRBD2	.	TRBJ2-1	TGTGCCTGGAGAGCTTCGGTCCGGGGGGGCTACAATGAGCAGTTCTTC	CAWRASVRGGYNEQFF
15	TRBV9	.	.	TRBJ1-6	TGTGCCAGCAGCGTAGAGTTAGAATATAATTCACCCCTCCACTTT	CASSVELEYNSPLHF
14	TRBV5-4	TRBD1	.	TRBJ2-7	TGTGCCAGCAGCCTACGGACAGGGGTTGGCGAGCAGTACTTC	CASSLRTGVGEQYF
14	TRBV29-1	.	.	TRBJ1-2	TGCAGCGTTGGCCAAGGAAGGGGAAACTATGGCTACACCTTC	CSVGQGRGNYGYTF
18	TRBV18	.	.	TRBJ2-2	TGTGCCAGCTCACCACTGTCCCCGACGGGTCGACTTACCGGGGAGCTGTTTTTT	CASSPLSPTGRLTGELFF
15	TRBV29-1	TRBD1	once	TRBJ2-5	TGCAGCGTTGAAGATACAGGGGGCCCCCAAGAGACCCAGTACTTC	CSVEDTGGPQETQYF
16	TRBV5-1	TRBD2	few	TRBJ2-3	TGCGCCAGCAGCTTGGGACTAGCGGGGGGGATAGATACGCAGTATTTT	CASSLGLAGGIDTQYF
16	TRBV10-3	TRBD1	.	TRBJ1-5	TGTGCCATCAGTGAGTTTTCGGGACAGAGCAATCAGCCCCAGCATTTT	CAISEFSGQSNQPQHF
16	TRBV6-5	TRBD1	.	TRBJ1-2	TGTGCCAGCAGCTACTACCAGGGACAGGGGGCGGAGGGCTACACCTTC	CASSYYQGQGAEGYTF
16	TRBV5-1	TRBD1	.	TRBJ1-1	TGCGCCAGCAGCCTCGGACAGGGGCGGTTGAACACTGAAGCTTTCTTT	CASSLGQGRLNTEAFF
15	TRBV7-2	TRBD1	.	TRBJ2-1	TGTGCCAGCAGCACAGGGGCAGGAATGCCCAATGAGCAGTTCTTC	CASSTGAGMPNEQFF
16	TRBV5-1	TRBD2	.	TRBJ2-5	TGCGCCAGCAGCTTCCGGGGCCTAGCGGCACGGGAGACCCAGTACTTC	CASSFRGLAARETQYF
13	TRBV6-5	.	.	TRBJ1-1	TGTGCCAGTGTATCATGGGCCTCACATGAAGCTTTCTTT	CASVSWASHEAFF
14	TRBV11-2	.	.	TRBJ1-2	TGTGCCAGCAGCTTAGATATGAGTTCTGGTGGCTACACCTTC	CASSLDMSSGGYTF
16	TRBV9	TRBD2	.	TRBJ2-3	TGTGCCAGCAGCGTGCGGGGGGGCACTAGCACAGATACGCAGTATTTT	CASSVRGGTSTDTQYF
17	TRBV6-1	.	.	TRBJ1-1	TGTGCCAGCAGTGAAGACCCCACATCCTCTGGCGGCACTGAAGCTTTCTTT	CASSEDPTSSGGTEAFF
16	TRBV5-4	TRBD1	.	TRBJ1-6	TGTGCCAGCAGGGATACCGGGACAGGCTATAATTCACCCCTCCACTTT	CASRDTGTGYNSPLHF
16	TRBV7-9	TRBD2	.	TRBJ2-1	TGTGCCAGCAGCTTGGGACTAGCGGGGACCTACAATGAGCAGTTCTTC	CASSLGLAGTYNEQFF
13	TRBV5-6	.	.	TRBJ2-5	TGTGCCAGCAGCCTAGGGACTTCAGAGACCCAGTACTTC	CASSLGTSETQYF
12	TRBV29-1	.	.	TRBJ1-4	TGCAGCGTTGGGCAGGGAAATGAAAAACTGTTTTTT	CSVGQGNEKLFF
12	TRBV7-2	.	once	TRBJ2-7	TGTGCCAGCAGCTTAAAATCGGTCGAGCAGTACTTC	CASSLKSVEQYF
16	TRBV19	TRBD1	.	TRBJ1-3	TGTGCCAGTAGTATCCGGGACAGGGGCTTCGGAAACACCATATATTTT	CASSIRDRGFGNTIYF
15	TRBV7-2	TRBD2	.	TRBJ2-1	TGTGCCAGCAGCTTAGTCCCGGGGGGGTACAATGAGCAGTTCTTC	CASSLVPGGYNEQFF
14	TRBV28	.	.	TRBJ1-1	TGTGCCAGCAGTGAGGTTACTATGAACACTGAAGCTTTCTTT	CASSEVTMNTEAFF
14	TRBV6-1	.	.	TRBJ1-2	TGTGCCAGCAGTGAAGCACGGGGGGCCTATGGCTACACCTTC	CASSEARGAYGYTF
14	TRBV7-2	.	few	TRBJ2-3	TGTGCCAGCACCCCTCCGGGACATCAAGATACGCAGTATTTT	CASTPPGHQDTQYF
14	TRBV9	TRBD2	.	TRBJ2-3	TGTGCCAGCAGCGTAGAAGCGGGGGCGGATACGCAGTATTTT	CASSVEAGADTQYF
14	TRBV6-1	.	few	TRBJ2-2	TGTGCCAGCAGTATGCGGCAGAACACCGGGGAGCTGTTTTTT	CASSMRQNTGELFF
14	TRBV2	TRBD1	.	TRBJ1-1	TGTGCCAGCACCAGATTGACAGGGGCCTCTGAAGCTTTCTTT	CASTRLTGASEAFF
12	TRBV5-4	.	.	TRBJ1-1	TGTGCCAGTGGGAGGACCGACACTGAAGCTTTCTTT	CASGRTDTEAFF
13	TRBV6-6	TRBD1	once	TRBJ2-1	TGTGCCAGCACCTGGGACAGCTACAATGAGCAGTTCTTC	CASTWDSYNEQFF
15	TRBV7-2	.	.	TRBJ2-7	TGTGCCAGCAGCTTAGGCTACGGGAGATCCTACGAGCAGTACTTC	CASSLGYGRSYEQYF
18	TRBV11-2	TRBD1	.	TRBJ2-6	TGTGCCAGCAGCTTTGCGACAGGGCACCTCTCTGGGGCCAACGTCCTGACTTTC	CASSFATGHLSGANVLTF
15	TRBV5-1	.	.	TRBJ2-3	TGCGCCAGCAGCTTGAGGACAGCAACGACAGATACGCAGTATTTT	CASSLRTATTDTQYF
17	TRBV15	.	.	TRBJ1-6	TGTGCCACCAGCAGCTGGGGGCATGGGCTAAATAATTCACCCCTCCACTTT	CATSSWGHGLNNSPLHF
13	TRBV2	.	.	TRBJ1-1	TGTGCCAGCAGTGTCGGGGAAAACACTGAAGCTTTCTTT	CASSVGENTEAFF
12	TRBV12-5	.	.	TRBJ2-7	TGTGCTAGTGCGCCAGGGACCTACGAGCAGTACTTC	CASAPGTYEQYF
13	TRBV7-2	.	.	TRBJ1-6	TGTGCCAGCAGCCCGACAGGTTTTTCACCCCTCCACTTT	CASSPTGFSPLHF
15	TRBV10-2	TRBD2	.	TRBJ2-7	TGCGCCAGCAGTGCGGGACTAGCGGGGACCTACGAGCAGTACTTC	CASSAGLAGTYEQYF
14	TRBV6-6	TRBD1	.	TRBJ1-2	TGTGCCAGCAGTTACCCCGGGACAGGGGATGGCTACACCTTC	CASSYPGTGDGYTF
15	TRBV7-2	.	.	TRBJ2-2	TGTGCCAGCAGCTTAGTTGCGGGGACCACCGGGGAGCTGTTTTTT	CASSLVAGTTGELFF
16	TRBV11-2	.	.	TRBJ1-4	TGTGCCAGCAGCTTAGATACGGCAGGGGACGATGAAAAACTGTTTTTT	CASSLDTAGDDEKLFF
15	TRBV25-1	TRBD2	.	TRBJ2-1	TGTGCCAGCAGTGAGGCTCGGCGGGGGGACAATGAGCAGTTCTTC	CASSEARRGDNEQFF
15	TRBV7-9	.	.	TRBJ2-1	TGTGCCAGCAGCTTAGGTCCCCTACCGATTAATGAGCAGTTCTTC	CASSLGPLPINEQFF
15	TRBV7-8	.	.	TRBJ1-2	TGTGCCAGCAGCTCTAGGGTAGGAGGGGCGTCGGGCTACACCTTC	CASSSRVGGASGYTF